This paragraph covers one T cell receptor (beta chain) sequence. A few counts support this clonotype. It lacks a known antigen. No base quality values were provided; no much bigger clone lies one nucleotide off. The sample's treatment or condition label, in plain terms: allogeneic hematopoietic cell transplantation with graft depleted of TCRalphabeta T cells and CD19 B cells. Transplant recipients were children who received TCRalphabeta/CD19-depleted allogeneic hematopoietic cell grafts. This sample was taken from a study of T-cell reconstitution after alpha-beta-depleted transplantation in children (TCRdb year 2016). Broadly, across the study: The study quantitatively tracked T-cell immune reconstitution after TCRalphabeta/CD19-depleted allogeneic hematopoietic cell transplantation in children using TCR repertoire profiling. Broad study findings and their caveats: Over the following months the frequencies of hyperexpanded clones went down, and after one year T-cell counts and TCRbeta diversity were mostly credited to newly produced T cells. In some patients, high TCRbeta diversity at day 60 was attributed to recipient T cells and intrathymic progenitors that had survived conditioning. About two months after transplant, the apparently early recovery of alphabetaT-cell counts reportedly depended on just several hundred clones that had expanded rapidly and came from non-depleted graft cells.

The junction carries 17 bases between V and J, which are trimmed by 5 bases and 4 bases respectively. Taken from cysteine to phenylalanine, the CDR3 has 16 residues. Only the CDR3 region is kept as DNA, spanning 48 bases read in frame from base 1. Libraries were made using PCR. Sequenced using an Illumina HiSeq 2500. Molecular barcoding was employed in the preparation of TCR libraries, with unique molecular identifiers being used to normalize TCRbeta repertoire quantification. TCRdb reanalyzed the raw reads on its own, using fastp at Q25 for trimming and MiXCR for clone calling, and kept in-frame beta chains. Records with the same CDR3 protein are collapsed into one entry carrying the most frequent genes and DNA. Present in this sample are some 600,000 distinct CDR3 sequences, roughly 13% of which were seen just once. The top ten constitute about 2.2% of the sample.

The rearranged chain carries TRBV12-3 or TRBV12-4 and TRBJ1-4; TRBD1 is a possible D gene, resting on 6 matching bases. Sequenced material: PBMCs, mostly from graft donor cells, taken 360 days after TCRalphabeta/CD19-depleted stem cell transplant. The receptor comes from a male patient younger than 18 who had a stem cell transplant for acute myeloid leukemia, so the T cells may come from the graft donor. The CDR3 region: CASSPLGGGGNEKLFF. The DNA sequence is TGTGCCAGCAGTCCCCTGGGGGGCGGGGGTAATGAAAAACTGTTTTTT.